Each of the 30 T cell receptor beta chains below was sequenced from the same sample in a study of response to subunit inactivated influenza vaccine. A single record per CDR3 protein comes from TCRdb applying MiXCR to the RT-PCR reads. This sample has over 750,000 distinct CDR3 sequences, with less than 25% found just once. Sample: PBMCs from blood, taken around 5 days after vaccination. The receptors derive from a man aged 50 or older who received an inactivated influenza vaccine.

This clonotype was counted a few times. The rearrangement links TRBV7-9 to TRBJ2-5; 11 nucleotides align to TRBD1. The CDR3 is 15 residues long. Germline CDR1 and CDR2: SEHNR and FQNEAQ (reference sequence). V lost 4 bases and J lost 4; bases outside the gene matches: 5. The CDR3 DNA sequence: TGTGCCAGCAGCTCCGGGACAGGGGGTTTAGAGACCCAGTACTTC. Encoded protein: CASSSGTGGLETQYF. The whole variable domain, remainder taken from reference TRBV7-9 and TRBJ2-5, is DTGVSQNPRHKITKRGQNVTFRCDPISEHNRLYWYRQTLGQGPEFLTYFQNEAQLEKSRLLSDRFSAERPKGSFSTLEIQRTEQGDSAMYLCASSSGTGGLETQYFGPGTRLLVL.

This clonotype has a handful of counts. The chain joins TRBV6-4 to TRBJ2-1; D not resolved. The CDR3 loop spans 13 amino acids. Germline loops: CDR1 MRHNA, CDR2 SNTAGT. V was pared by 2 bases and J by 8 bases, with 10 bases between. CDR3 in DNA: TGTGCCAGCAGTGACGGTCTAGTCCATGAGCAGTTCTTC. Encoded protein: CASSDGLVHEQFF.

This chain links TRBV29-1 with TRBJ2-1, with 8 bases matching TRBD1. Germline lookup yields CDR1 SQVTM and CDR2 ANQGSEA. V dropped 2 bases and J dropped 10; count of bases not matched to a gene: 7. The CDR3 is 13 amino acids. The CDR3 loop is CSVEFVRGQEQFF. In DNA, the CDR3 is TGCAGCGTTGAATTTGTCAGGGGGCAAGAGCAGTTCTTC.

The CDR3 loop reads CASSLRGPSGTRWETQYF. In DNA form, the CDR3 reads TGTGCCAGCAGCTTAAGGGGCCCATCCGGGACTAGGTGGGAGACCCAGTACTTC. V is TRBV11-2 and J is TRBJ2-5; 8 bases are a match to TRBD2. CDR1 and CDR2 from the germline V gene are SGHAT and FQNNGV. This CDR3 is built from 18 residues. V lost 2 bases, J lost 5 bases, and 16 bases stayed unmatched.

The sample holds a few counts of this clonotype. V gene TRBV20-1 combines with J gene TRBJ2-7, with 7 bases that match TRBD1. This CDR3 is 15 amino acids long. Germline V gene lookup returns CDR1 DFQATT and CDR2 SNEGSKA (reference sequence). V gave up 4 bases and J gave up 6 bases; unmatched junction bases: 15. The CDR3 is CSAIDRVGVQGEQYF. The CDR3 nucleotides are TGCAGTGCTATAGACAGGGTCGGCGTACAAGGCGAGCAGTACTTC.

This sequence joins TRBV7-9 and TRBJ2-7; D is uncertain. V lost 1 base and J lost 5, with 6 bases in between. Looked up from germline, CDR1 is SEHNR and CDR2 is FQNEAQ (reference sequence). This CDR3 has 12 amino acids. DNA of the CDR3: TGTGCCAGCAGCTTAGAATGGAACGAGCAGTACTTC. As protein: CASSLEWNEQYF.

This sequence joins TRBV3-1 and TRBJ2-5; TRBD1 agrees at 7 bases. Germline V CDR1 and CDR2: LGHDT, YNNKEL (reference sequence). The CDR3 spans 15 residues. The J segment lost 6 bases and the V segment lost 0 bases, leaving 7 bases of the junction unmatched. In DNA form, the CDR3 reads TGTGCCAGCAGCCAAGATGGGGAAAGGGGGCAGACCCAGTACTTC. This sequence encodes CASSQDGERGQTQYF.

The chain joins TRBV5-6 to TRBJ2-5, with 7 bases fitting TRBD1. V shed 5 bases, J shed 6 bases, and the junction held 7 bases outside the gene matches. Germline loops: CDR1 SGHDT, CDR2 YYEEEE. CDR3 length equals 13 residues. CDR3 sequence: CASRRRQGKTQYF. For the CDR3, the DNA is TGTGCCAGCAGACGAAGACAGGGAAAGACCCAGTACTTC.

The chain carries TRBV11-1 and TRBJ2-1, with D perhaps matching TRBD1 or TRBD2 (5 bases each). With 11 bases removed from V and 0 bases from J, the gap between germline ends came to 26 bases. This CDR3 has 18 residues. Germline lookup yields CDR1 SGHAT and CDR2 FQDESV (reference sequence). This CDR3 is CAYTIKPPGRSSYNEQFF. Written as DNA, the CDR3 is TGTGCCTATACGATTAAACCCCCGGGGCGAAGCTCCTACAATGAGCAGTTCTTC. The variable domain in full, completed from reference TRBV11-1 and TRBJ2-1, reads EAEVAQSPRYKITEKSQAVAFWCDPISGHATLYWYRQILGQGPELLVQFQDESVVDDSQLPKDRFSAERLKGVDSTLKIQPAELGDSAMYLCAYTIKPPGRSSYNEQFFGPGTRLTVL.

This rearrangement joins TRBV11-2 to TRBJ2-1; 16 bases are a match to TRBD2. The CDR3 covers 18 residues. The germline V gene has CDR1 SGHAT and CDR2 FQNNGV. Unmatched junction bases numbered 6, after V lost 2 bases and J lost 5 bases. The CDR3 coding sequence is TGTGCCAGCAGCTTAAAGGGACTAGCGGGGGGGCGTAACAATGAGCAGTTCTTC. It translates to CASSLKGLAGGRNNEQFF.

V gene TRBV5-5 combines with J gene TRBJ1-4, with TRBD1 identical over 8 bases. This CDR3 has 15 residues. V was clipped by 4 bases and J by 4 bases; unmatched bases: 6. Germline V gene lookup returns CDR1 SGHKS and CDR2 YYEKEE (reference sequence). Here the CDR3 DNA reads TGTGCCAGCAGCAGGACAGGGAGTCTTAATGAAAAACTGTTTTTT. It specifies CASSRTGSLNEKLFF.

Only a few counts were recorded for this clonotype. The V call is TRBV25-1, the J call TRBJ2-5, with D perhaps matching TRBD2 (5 bases). This CDR3 region has 15 residues. V was pared by 1 base and J by 4 bases, with 13 bases between. CDR1 is MGHDK and CDR2 is SYGVNS in the germline V gene. The CDR3 is CASSESIAMRETQYF. CDR3 DNA sequence: TGTGCCAGCAGTGAATCTATAGCGATGAGAGAGACCCAGTACTTC.

This chain connects TRBV7-6 to TRBJ2-7; D unclear. The CDR3 has 15 amino acids. Germline-derived CDR1 and CDR2 are SGHVS and FNYEAQ. Trimming stripped 1 base from V and 0 bases from J, with 10 bases between. For the CDR3, the DNA is TGTGCCAGCAGCTTAGGAGGCTACGCCTCCTACGAGCAGTACTTC. Amino acids: CASSLGGYASYEQYF.

Only a few counts were recorded for this clonotype. This chain uses TRBV20-1 with TRBJ1-1, with D hard to call. In germline, CDR1 is DFQATT, CDR2 SNEGSKA (reference sequence). The CDR3 runs 13 residues. Trimming cost V 6 bases and J 0 bases, with 11 bases left between them. CDR3 sequence: CSAEDTLNTEAFF. CDR3 in DNA: TGCAGTGCGGAGGATACCTTGAACACTGAAGCTTTCTTT.

J is TRBJ1-5 and V is TRBV4-3; D call uncertain. CDR3 length: 18 residues. V lost 1 base and J 1 base, leaving 17 bases between the germline ends. CDR1 and CDR2 (germline): LGHNA, YSLEER. The CDR3 sequence is CASSQGVRARNSNQPQHF. CDR3 nucleotides: TGCGCCAGCAGCCAAGGAGTTCGGGCACGGAACAGCAATCAGCCCCAGCATTTT.

The chain carries TRBV24-1 and TRBJ2-5, with 8 nucleotides matching TRBD1. The CDR3 loop spans 17 amino acids. J gave up 4 bases and V 3 bases, and 12 bases lay outside the gene matches. The germline gives CDR1 KGHDR, CDR2 SFDVKD. The CDR3 loop is CATSDRQGRPGLETQYF. Written as DNA, the CDR3 is TGTGCCACCAGTGATAGACAGGGGCGACCGGGGTTAGAGACCCAGTACTTC.

The chain combines TRBV5-1 with TRBJ2-2; D is undetermined. CDR1 and CDR2 (germline): SGHRS, YFSETQ. This CDR3 comprises 16 residues. V lost 4 bases, J lost 3 bases, and 16 bases lay in between. Written as DNA, the CDR3 is TGCGCCAGCAGCCCCTCGGTCCCTGCCGACACCGGGGAGCTGTTTTTT. Protein product: CASSPSVPADTGELFF.

This clonotype was detected only a few times. CDR3 region: CASSLTPEIGELFF. For the CDR3, the DNA is TGTGCCAGCAGCTTAACTCCAGAAATCGGGGAGCTGTTTTTT. The rearrangement links TRBV7-3 to TRBJ2-2; D unresolved. The V gene lost 0 bases and the J gene lost 7 bases, with 9 bases spanning the gap. This CDR3 has 14 amino acids. Germline assignment: CDR1 SGHTA and CDR2 FQGTGA.

This clonotype was seen a few times. The J gene is TRBJ1-4, the V gene TRBV20-1, with D tentatively TRBD1 (6 bases). V was trimmed by 3 bases and J by 0 bases, leaving 11 bases between them. CDR1 DFQATT and CDR2 SNEGSKA come from the germline V gene (reference sequence). The CDR3 has 15 residues. The CDR3 DNA follows: TGCAGTGCTAGCAAGGGGGGTGCAACTAATGAAAAACTGTTTTTT. It codes for CSASKGGATNEKLFF.

This clonotype came up a few times. V usage is TRBV6-2 or TRBV6-3 and J usage is TRBJ2-5, with a tentative D call TRBD2 (5 bases). The CDR3 extends over 14 amino acids. Germline CDR1 reads MNHEY; CDR2 reads SVGEGT. Trimming removed 2 bases from V and 5 bases from J, with 12 bases in between. This CDR3 is CASSYPGWRETQYF. Written as DNA, the CDR3 is TGTGCCAGCAGTTACCCGGGGTGGAGGGAGACCCAGTACTTC.

Only a few counts were recorded for this clonotype. The J gene is TRBJ2-4, the V gene TRBV12-3 or TRBV12-4, with 10 bases lining up with TRBD1. Trimming removed 11 bases from V and 4 bases from J; junction bases left unmatched: 5. This CDR3 region has 13 residues. The CDR3 loop reads CAVGDRGKNIQYF. CDR3 nucleotides: TGTGCCGTTGGGGACAGGGGAAAAAACATTCAGTACTTC.

CDR3 loop: CAIIDREVGHEQFF. The CDR3 DNA reads as TGTGCCATCATTGACCGGGAGGTCGGACATGAGCAGTTCTTC. The chain recombines TRBV10-3 with TRBJ2-1; the match to TRBD2 covers 7 bases. The CDR3 consists of 14 residues. CDR1 is ENHRY and CDR2 is SYGVKD in the germline V gene. With V trimmed by 7 bases and J by 8 bases, 11 bases remained unmatched.

The chain employs TRBV28 and TRBJ1-6; D is perhaps TRBD1 (6 bases). Per the germline V gene, CDR1 is MDHEN and CDR2 is SYDVKM. The CDR3 consists of 17 residues. Trimming pared 7 bases from V and 5 bases from J, leaving 21 bases between. CDR3 residues: CASITTGARMNNSPLHF. DNA of the CDR3: TGTGCCAGCATTACCACGGGGGCGCGGATGAATAATTCACCCCTCCACTTT.

In its sample, this clonotype was seen many times. The chain uses TRBV7-3 and TRBJ2-5; 13 nucleotides agree with TRBD2. Trimming at V came to 5 bases and at J to 1 base, leaving 1 base not matched to a gene. CDR3 size: 15 residues. CDR1 is SGHTA and CDR2 is FQGTGA in the germline V gene. The CDR3 is CASSRTSGGQETQYF. The DNA for the CDR3 is TGTGCCAGCAGCCGGACTAGCGGGGGCCAAGAGACCCAGTACTTC. Full variable domain (remainder filled in from reference TRBV7-3 and TRBJ2-5): GAGVSQTPSNKVTEKGKYVELRCDPISGHTALYWYRQSLGQGPEFLIYFQGTGAADDSGLPNDRFFAVRPEGSVSTLKIQRTERGDSAVYLCASSRTSGGQETQYFGPGTRLLVL.

This chain connects TRBV5-1 to TRBJ1-5; TRBD1 aligns across 7 bases. The germline gives CDR1 SGHRS, CDR2 YFSETQ. V lost 4 bases to trimming and J lost 0 bases; unmatched junction nucleotides: 10. There are 17 residues in the CDR3. The CDR3 loop is CASSTTAGTASNQPQHF. The CDR3, as DNA: TGCGCCAGCAGCACTACTGCGGGGACAGCTAGCAATCAGCCCCAGCATTTT.

The J gene is TRBJ2-3, the V gene TRBV12-3 or TRBV12-4; the D gene could be TRBD1 or TRBD2 (6 bases each). CDR3 length: 16 residues. The germline V and J ends were trimmed by 5 bases and 0 bases, with 15 bases remaining between them. CDR3 sequence: CASSPHRDSSTDTQYF. In nucleotides, the CDR3 is TGTGCCAGCAGTCCCCACAGGGACTCTAGCACAGATACGCAGTATTTT.

In this sample, this clonotype turned up many times. The CDR3 sequence is CASSEYSTDTQYF. The CDR3 coding sequence is TGCGCCAGCAGCGAATACAGCACAGATACGCAGTATTTT. The chain joins TRBV4-3 to TRBJ2-3; D gene uncertain. Looked up from germline, CDR1 is LGHNA and CDR2 is YSLEER. V shed 5 bases and J shed 0 bases, with 6 bases lying between them. CDR3 length: 13 amino acids.

The V and J genes are TRBV28 and TRBJ2-3, with TRBD2 as a possible D gene (6 bases). V lost 8 bases and J 2 bases, leaving 14 bases between the germline ends. This CDR3 region has 14 residues. The V gene's germline CDR1 is MDHEN and CDR2 SYDVKM. Here the CDR3 DNA reads TGTGCCAGCGGGGACTCCGTCAACACAGATACGCAGTATTTT. Its translation: CASGDSVNTDTQYF.

The V call is TRBV4-2, the J call TRBJ2-7; a weak D match, TRBD1 (5 bases). V lost 2 bases to trimming and J lost 2 bases, with 10 bases between them. The CDR3 totals 14 residues. Germline V gene lookup returns CDR1 LGHNA and CDR2 YNFKEQ. The CDR3 loop is CASSQRDSTYEQYF. CDR3 DNA: TGTGCCAGCAGCCAAAGAGACAGCACCTACGAGCAGTACTTC.

This clonotype appeared a few times. This chain joins TRBV6-2 or TRBV6-3 and TRBJ2-1; no clear D gene. The CDR3 has 14 residues. With 6 bases removed from V and 6 bases from J, the gap between germline ends came to 15 bases. From germline, CDR1 is MNHEY and CDR2 SVGEGT. The CDR3 loop reads CASSPLRRANEQFF. Written as DNA, the CDR3 is TGTGCCAGCAGCCCACTCCGAAGGGCCAATGAGCAGTTCTTC.